What follows describes a single T cell receptor (beta chain). The CDR3 is 14 residues long. Trimming at V came to 4 bases and at J to 5 bases, leaving 2 bases not matched to a gene. Germline CDR1 is SGHRS and CDR2 is YFSETQ. The record originates from a study of cytomegalovirus exposure and HLA in healthy donors. PCR was performed using 60 Vbeta and 13 Jbeta primers. Generated by immunoSEQ multiplex PCR, the TCRdb table keeps only in-frame clones and is missing some. The sample gives 150,000 or so clones, 9.7% of which show up once; 1.8% is in the top ten. Sequencing input: PBMCs. The sequence was collected from a man between 50 and 59 years old in good health and CMV-seronegative. The chain uses TRBV5-1 and TRBJ2-1; 11 nucleotides match TRBD2. The CDR3, as DNA: TGCGCCAGCAGCCCGGGACTAGCGGACAATGAGCAGTTCTTC. Its protein product is CASSPGLADNEQFF.